The 20 T cell receptor beta chains below were found in one sample sequenced in a study of T cell responses to AZD1222 COVID-19 vaccine. TCRdb's copy holds only in-frame clones and misses some; the assay was immunoSEQ multiplex PCR. This table holds roughly 100,000 clones, approximately 90% found once. The source material was peripheral blood, sampled 28 days after the second AZD1222 dose. Every receptor here comes from an adult who received the AZD1222 COVID-19 vaccine.

The chain links TRBV6-2 or TRBV6-3 to TRBJ2-7; D might be TRBD2 (5 bases). The germline V gene encodes CDR1 MNHEY and CDR2 SVGEGT. Trimming stripped 0 bases from V and 6 bases from J, with 9 bases between. This CDR3 has 13 residues. CDR3 sequence reads: CASSYSNRGEQYF. DNA of the CDR3: TGTGCCAGCAGTTACTCGAACCGGGGCGAGCAGTACTTC.

The chain uses TRBV28 and TRBJ2-7; D unclear. Germline loops: CDR1 MDHEN, CDR2 SYDVKM. The CDR3 runs 14 residues. The V gene lost 6 bases and the J gene lost 4 bases, with 16 bases spanning the gap. The CDR3 sequence: CASSPPGLPYEQYF. DNA for the CDR3: TGTGCCAGCAGCCCCCCCGGGTTGCCATACGAGCAGTACTTC. Full variable domain (missing parts from reference TRBV28 and TRBJ2-7): DVKVTQSSRYLVKRTGEKVFLECVQDMDHENMFWYRQDPGLGLRLIYFSYDVKMKEKGDIPEGYSVSREKKERFSLILESASTNQTSMYLCASSPPGLPYEQYFGPGTRLTVT.

The chain has TRBV18 and TRBJ1-1; 9 positions match TRBD1. V gave up 4 bases and J gave up 5 bases; unmatched junction bases: 5. Germline V CDR1 and CDR2: KGHSH, LQKENI. The CDR3 runs to 14 residues. For the CDR3, the DNA is TGTGCCAGCTCACGACGACAGGGGGATACTGAAGCTTTCTTT. This translates into CASSRRQGDTEAFF.

V gene TRBV21-1 combines with J gene TRBJ2-2; the table gives TRBD2 as D, unverified against the DNA. TRBV21-1 counts as a pseudogene. This CDR3 comprises 16 residues. CDR3 DNA: TGTGCCAGCAGCAAATTAGCGGGAGGCAACACCGGGGAGCTGTTTTTT. As protein: CASSKLAGGNTGELFF.

The V gene is TRBV12-3 or TRBV12-4, the J gene TRBJ1-3; a weak D match, TRBD1 (5 bases). This CDR3 is built from 13 residues. V lost 6 bases to trimming and J lost 4 bases, with 10 bases between them. As DNA, the CDR3 is TGTGCCAGCAGGGGGGTGGCCGGAAACACCATATATTTT. This translates into CASRGVAGNTIYF.

The chain is built from TRBV5-1 and TRBJ2-2; TRBD2 agrees at 14 bases. The CDR3 is 16 amino acids. J was trimmed by 6 bases and V by 4 bases; bases with no gene match: 5. The germline gives CDR1 SGHRS, CDR2 YFSETQ. CDR3 region: CASSPGTSGRAGELFF. The DNA for the CDR3 is TGCGCCAGCAGCCCTGGGACTAGCGGGAGAGCCGGGGAGCTGTTTTTT.

This chain uses TRBV19 with TRBJ1-5, with unresolved D. The germline V and J ends were trimmed by 3 bases and 0 bases, with 21 bases remaining between them. From germline, CDR1 is LNHDA and CDR2 SQIVND (reference sequence). This CDR3 has 19 residues. The CDR3 protein is CASSIPPIADRYSNQPQHF. CDR3 sequence (DNA): TGTGCCAGTAGTATCCCCCCAATAGCGGACCGTTATAGCAATCAGCCCCAGCATTTT.

This clone is a singleton in its sample. CDR3 DNA sequence: TGTGCCAGCAGCCAAGACAGGAGGTCCTACGAGCAGTACTTC. Translation gives CASSQDRRSYEQYF. V usage is TRBV4-2 and J usage is TRBJ2-7, with a possible D match to TRBD2 (5 bases). Germline CDR1 is LGHNA and CDR2 is YNFKEQ. V was shortened by 0 bases and J by 1 base, with 7 bases between the two germline ends. The CDR3 runs to 14 residues.

This sequence joins TRBV7-2 and TRBJ1-5; D unclear. V was cut by 3 bases and J by 5 bases, with 8 bases left in between. The germline V gene has CDR1 SGHTA and CDR2 FQGNSA. CDR3 length: 13 amino acids. As DNA, the CDR3 is TGTGCCAGCAGCTTCGCTCGGGATCAGCCCCAGCATTTT. Encoded protein: CASSFARDQPQHF.

The rearrangement uses TRBV28 and TRBJ1-1, with 7 positions matching TRBD1. The CDR3 contains 16 residues. Germline V gene sequence: CDR1 MDHEN, CDR2 SYDVKM. Germline trimming cut 1 base from V and 5 bases from J; bases unmatched to any gene: 10. CDR3 in DNA: TGTGCCAGCAGTTTATATAGGGGGCTTTCGGGGACTGAAGCTTTCTTT. This gives the protein CASSLYRGLSGTEAFF.

The chain uses TRBV5-4 and TRBJ2-2, with 8 bases aligning to TRBD2. The germline V gene has CDR1 SGHNT and CDR2 YYREEE (reference sequence). CDR3 length: 16 residues. The V segment lost 0 bases and the J segment 6 bases; nucleotides outside the gene matches: 7. The CDR3, as DNA: TGTGCCAGCAGCTTGGGCCCCGGGGGGGGATCCGGGGAGCTGTTTTTT. Its protein is CASSLGPGGGSGELFF.

V usage is TRBV5-1 and J usage is TRBJ2-1; the D gene is possibly TRBD2 (5 bases). With 0 bases removed from V and 2 bases from J, the gap between germline ends came to 12 bases. The CDR3 runs 16 residues. Germline V gene lookup returns CDR1 SGHRS and CDR2 YFSETQ. The CDR3 nucleotides read TGCGCCAGCAGCTTGGGCGGCGGGTTTACCTACAATGAGCAGTTCTTC. Its translation is CASSLGGGFTYNEQFF.

The J gene is TRBJ2-5, the V gene TRBV5-1, with TRBD2 matching 11 bases. Germline V CDR1 and CDR2: SGHRS, YFSETQ. CDR3 length equals 15 residues. V shed 3 bases and J 3 bases; nucleotides not matched to a gene: 4. The CDR3 DNA reads as TGCGCCAGCAGCTGGGGACTAGCGGAGAAAGAGACCCAGTACTTC. Amino acids: CASSWGLAEKETQYF.

This chain joins TRBV3-1 (or the pseudogene TRBV3-2) and TRBJ2-4, with 10 bases aligning to TRBD1. The germline V gene has CDR1 LGHDT and CDR2 YNNKEL (reference sequence). The length of the CDR3 is 9 residues. The junction had 5 bases not matched to a gene; V was cut back by 11 bases and J by 16 bases. The CDR3 here is CAGGTGDYF. The DNA for the CDR3 is TGTGCCGGCGGGACAGGGGATTACTTC.

This clone was seen just once. The chain recombines TRBV25-1 with TRBJ2-7, with 11 nucleotides matching TRBD2. The junction had 8 bases not matched to a gene; V was cut back by 6 bases and J by 4 bases. The V gene's germline CDR1 is MGHDK and CDR2 SYGVNS. This CDR3 is 15 amino acids long. CDR3 nucleotide sequence: TGTGCCAGCAGCCCACTAGCGGGAGTCCGGTACGAGCAGTACTTC. Its protein is CASSPLAGVRYEQYF.

Turning to this clone: The conserved phenylalanine or tryptophan is not found at the CDR3 terminus, so this likely reflects a read error. This chain uses TRBV5-8 with TRBJ2-7, with D possibly matching TRBD2 (5 bases). This CDR3 has 16 amino acids. The V gene lost 4 bases and the J gene lost 7 bases, with 24 bases spanning the gap. Germline V lookup: CDR1 SGHTS, CDR2 YDEGEE. CDR3: CASSPSASRALWEQYL. The CDR3, as DNA: TGTGCCAGCAGCCCCAGCGCCTCGAGGGCCCTGTGGGAGCAGTACTTA.

This chain connects TRBV4-1 to TRBJ2-3; 8 bases map to TRBD2. J was trimmed by 3 bases and V by 2 bases; bases with no gene match: 7. CDR1 is MGHRA, CDR2 YSYEKL, per germline. CDR3 length: 16 residues. CDR3 region: CASSQTSGGRTDTQYF. DNA for the CDR3: TGCGCCAGCAGCCAAACTAGCGGTGGGAGGACAGATACGCAGTATTTT.

The table lists this clone with a count of one. The chain couples TRBV18 to TRBJ2-2, with D possibly called TRBD1 or TRBD2 (5 bases each). The CDR3 is made up of 16 amino acids. The germline CDR1 and CDR2 sequences are KGHSH and LQKENI. Trimming stripped 5 bases from V and 2 bases from J, with 15 bases between. In DNA form, the CDR3 reads TGTGCCAGCTCAATTGGGACCGGGATTAACACCGGGGAGCTGTTTTTT. As protein: CASSIGTGINTGELFF.

This sequence joins TRBV18 and TRBJ2-5; D possibly uses TRBD1 or TRBD2 (6 bases each). The CDR3 sequence is 14 residues long. Trimming shortened V by 4 bases and J by 1 base, and 10 bases separated the two germline ends. The V gene's germline CDR1 is KGHSH and CDR2 LQKENI. In nucleotides, the CDR3 is TGTGCCAGCTCACTATCGGGGGCCCAAGAGACCCAGTACTTC. Translating gives CASSLSGAQETQYF.

The V call is TRBV11-2, the J call TRBJ2-6; TRBD1 or TRBD2 may be the D gene (5 bases each). Trimming removed 8 bases from V and 4 bases from J, with 15 bases in between. The CDR3 covers 15 residues. Germline assignment: CDR1 SGHAT and CDR2 FQNNGV. The CDR3 region is CASGKAGTGANVLTF. CDR3 nucleotide sequence: TGTGCCAGCGGTAAAGCAGGGACCGGGGCCAACGTCCTGACTTTC.